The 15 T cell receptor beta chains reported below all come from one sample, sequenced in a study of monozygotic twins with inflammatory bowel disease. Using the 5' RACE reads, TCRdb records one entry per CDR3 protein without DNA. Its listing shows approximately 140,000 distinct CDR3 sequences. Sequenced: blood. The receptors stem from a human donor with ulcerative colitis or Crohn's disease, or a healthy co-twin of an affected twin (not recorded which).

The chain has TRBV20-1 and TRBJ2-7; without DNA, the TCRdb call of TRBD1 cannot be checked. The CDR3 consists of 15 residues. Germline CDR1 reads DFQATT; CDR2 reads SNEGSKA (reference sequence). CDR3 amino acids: CSATSEGDHSYEQYF.

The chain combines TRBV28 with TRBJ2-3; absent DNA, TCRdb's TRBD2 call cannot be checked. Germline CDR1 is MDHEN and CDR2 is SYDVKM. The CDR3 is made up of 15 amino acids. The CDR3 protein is CASSLGQGGIDTQYF.

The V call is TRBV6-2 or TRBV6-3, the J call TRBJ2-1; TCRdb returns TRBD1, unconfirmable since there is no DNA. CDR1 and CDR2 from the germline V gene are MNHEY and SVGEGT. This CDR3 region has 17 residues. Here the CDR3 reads CASRSDRVMRHFNEQFF.

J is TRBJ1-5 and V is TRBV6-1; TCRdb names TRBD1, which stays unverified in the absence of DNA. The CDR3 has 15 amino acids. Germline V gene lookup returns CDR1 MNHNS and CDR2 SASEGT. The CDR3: CASSELQGSNQPQHF.

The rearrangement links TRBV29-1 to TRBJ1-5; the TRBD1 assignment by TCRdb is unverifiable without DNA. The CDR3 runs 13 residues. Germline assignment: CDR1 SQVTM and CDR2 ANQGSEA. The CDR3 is CSALGQSNQPQHF.

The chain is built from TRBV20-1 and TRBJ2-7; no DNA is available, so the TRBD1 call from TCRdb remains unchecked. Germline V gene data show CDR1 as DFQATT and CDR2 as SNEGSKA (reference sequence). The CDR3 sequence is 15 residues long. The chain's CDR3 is CSAESRGQGAYEQYF.

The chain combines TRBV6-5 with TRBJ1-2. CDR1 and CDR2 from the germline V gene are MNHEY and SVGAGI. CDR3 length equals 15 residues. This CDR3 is CASSYSETRNYGYTF.

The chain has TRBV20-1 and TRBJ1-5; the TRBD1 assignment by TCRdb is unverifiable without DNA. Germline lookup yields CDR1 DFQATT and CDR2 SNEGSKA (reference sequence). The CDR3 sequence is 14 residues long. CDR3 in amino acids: CSARSGVSNQPQHF.

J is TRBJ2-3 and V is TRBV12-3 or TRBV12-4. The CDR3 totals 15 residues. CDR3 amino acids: CASSFATTRTDTQHF.

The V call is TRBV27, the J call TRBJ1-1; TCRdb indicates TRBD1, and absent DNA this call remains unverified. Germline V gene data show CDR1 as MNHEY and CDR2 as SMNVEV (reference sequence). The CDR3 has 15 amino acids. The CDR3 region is CASSPNGGLGTEAFF.

CDR3 residues: CASSEQGATYEQYF. J is TRBJ2-7 and V is TRBV2; no DNA is available, so the TRBD1 call from TCRdb remains unchecked. CDR1 is SNHLY and CDR2 is FYNNEI in the germline V gene. This CDR3 contains 14 residues. Variable domain in full (rest from reference TRBV2 and TRBJ2-7): EPEVTQTPSHQVTQMGQEVILRCVPISNHLYFYWYRQILGQKVEFLVSFYNNEISEKSEIFDDQFSVERPDGSNFTLKIRSTKLEDSAMYFCASSEQGATYEQYFGPGTRLTVT.

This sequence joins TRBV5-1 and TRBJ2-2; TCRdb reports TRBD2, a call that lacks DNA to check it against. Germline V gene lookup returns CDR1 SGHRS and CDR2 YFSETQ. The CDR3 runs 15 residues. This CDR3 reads CASSGLAGGPGELFF.

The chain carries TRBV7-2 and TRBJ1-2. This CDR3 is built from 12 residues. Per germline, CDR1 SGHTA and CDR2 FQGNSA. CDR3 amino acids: CASSLHNYGYTF.

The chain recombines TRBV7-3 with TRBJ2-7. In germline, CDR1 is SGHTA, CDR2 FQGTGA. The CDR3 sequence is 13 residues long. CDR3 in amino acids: CASSLTVSSGQYF.

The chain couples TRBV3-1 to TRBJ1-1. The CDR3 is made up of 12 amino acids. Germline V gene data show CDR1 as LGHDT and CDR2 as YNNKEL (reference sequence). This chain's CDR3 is CASKSTNTEAFF.